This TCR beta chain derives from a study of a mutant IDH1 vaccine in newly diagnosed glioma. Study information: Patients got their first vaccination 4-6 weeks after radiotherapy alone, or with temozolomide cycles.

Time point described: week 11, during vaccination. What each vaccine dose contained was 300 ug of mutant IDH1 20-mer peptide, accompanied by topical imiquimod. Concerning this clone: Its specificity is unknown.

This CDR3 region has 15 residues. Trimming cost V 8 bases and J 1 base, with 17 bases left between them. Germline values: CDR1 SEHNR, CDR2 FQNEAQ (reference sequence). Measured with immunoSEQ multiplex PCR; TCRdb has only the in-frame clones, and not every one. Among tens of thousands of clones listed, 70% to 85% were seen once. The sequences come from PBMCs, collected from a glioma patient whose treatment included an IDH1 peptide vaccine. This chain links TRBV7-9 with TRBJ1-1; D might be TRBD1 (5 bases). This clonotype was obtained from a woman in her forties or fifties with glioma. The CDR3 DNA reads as TGTGCCAGCTCCAACACCCGGCAGGGGAACACTGAAGCTTTCTTT. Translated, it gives CASSNTRQGNTEAFF.